The TCR beta chain described here comes from a study of T cell changes during pregnancy in multiple sclerosis. Germline values: CDR1 LNHNV, CDR2 YYDKDF (reference sequence). This CDR3 has 12 residues. Trimming removed 5 bases at V and 7 bases at J, with 11 bases between. Measured with immunoSEQ multiplex PCR; TCRdb has only the in-frame clones, and not every one. The profile shows tens of thousands of clones, about 90% of them singletons. The receptor was isolated from a female donor in good health, enrolled as a control in a pregnancy study. The material was CD4+ T cells from peripheral blood mononuclear cells, obtained in the second trimester of pregnancy. The J gene is TRBJ1-2, the V gene TRBV15; TRBD1 is a possible D gene (5 bases). CDR3 coding DNA: TGTGCCACCAGCGGGGCATGGGGTGGCTACACCTTC. It codes for CATSGAWGGYTF.